Listed below are T cell receptor beta chains from one sample, sequenced in a study of cytomegalovirus exposure and HLA in healthy donors. Libraries were prepared by immunoSEQ multiplex PCR; TCRdb keeps only in-frame clonotypes and omits some of them. In the table there are about 170,000 clones, 82% of which are singletons. Sample: PBMCs. The receptors here all came from a girl between 10 and 17 years old in good health and CMV-seropositive. The CDR3 runs from the conserved cysteine through the conserved F or W. The order of the fields is D gene, CDR3 length, V gene, J gene, clone size, CDR3 protein, CDR3 DNA. The D gene is left open where the match is weak. Part of the rows lack a size; the others show once, few, many or a class for expanded clones.

D gene: .; CDR3 length: 13; V gene: TRBV10-1; J gene: TRBJ2-7; clone size: few; CDR3 protein: CASSESTGYEQYF; CDR3 DNA: TGCGCCAGCAGTGAGTCAACGGGCTACGAGCAGTACTTC
D gene: .; CDR3 length: 14; V gene: TRBV29-1; J gene: TRBJ2-5; clone size: .; CDR3 protein: CSVDAPTLKETQYF; CDR3 DNA: TGCAGCGTCGACGCTCCGACTTTGAAAGAGACCCAGTACTTC
D gene: TRBD1; CDR3 length: 15; V gene: TRBV10-3; J gene: TRBJ2-7; clone size: .; CDR3 protein: CAISGTGALPYEQYF; CDR3 DNA: TGTGCCATCAGTGGGACAGGGGCCCTACCCTACGAGCAGTACTTC
D gene: TRBD1; CDR3 length: 17; V gene: TRBV6-1; J gene: TRBJ1-2; clone size: .; CDR3 protein: CASSEPSGTGGYFGYTF; CDR3 DNA: TGTGCCAGCAGTGAACCCTCCGGGACAGGGGGCTATTTTGGCTACACCTTC
D gene: .; CDR3 length: 17; V gene: TRBV7-2; J gene: TRBJ1-1; clone size: .; CDR3 protein: CASIHPGQSSLNTEAFF; CDR3 DNA: TGTGCCAGCATCCATCCAGGCCAAAGCTCTTTGAACACTGAAGCTTTCTTT
D gene: .; CDR3 length: 13; V gene: TRBV6-5; J gene: TRBJ1-2; clone size: .; CDR3 protein: CASSPNYVGGYTF; CDR3 DNA: TGTGCCAGCAGCCCCAATTATGTTGGCGGCTACACCTTC
D gene: .; CDR3 length: 13; V gene: TRBV7-2; J gene: TRBJ2-3; clone size: .; CDR3 protein: CASSYQRPDTQYF; CDR3 DNA: TGTGCCAGCAGCTATCAGCGGCCTGATACGCAGTATTTT
D gene: .; CDR3 length: 14; V gene: TRBV30; J gene: TRBJ2-7; clone size: .; CDR3 protein: CAWIPPNGVYEQYF; CDR3 DNA: TGTGCCTGGATCCCCCCGAACGGGGTCTACGAGCAGTACTTC
D gene: TRBD2; CDR3 length: 13; V gene: TRBV12-5; J gene: TRBJ2-1; clone size: .; CDR3 protein: CASGLSGRAGQFF; CDR3 DNA: TGTGCTAGTGGTTTGAGCGGGAGGGCCGGGCAGTTCTTC
D gene: .; CDR3 length: 11; V gene: TRBV20-1; J gene: TRBJ2-3; clone size: .; CDR3 protein: CSAHLGDTQYF; CDR3 DNA: TGCAGTGCTCATCTAGGTGATACGCAGTATTTT
D gene: .; CDR3 length: 14; V gene: TRBV25-1; J gene: TRBJ2-3; clone size: few; CDR3 protein: CASSRPGSTDTQYF; CDR3 DNA: TGTGCCAGCAGTCGGCCCGGGAGCACAGATACGCAGTATTTT
D gene: TRBD2; CDR3 length: 16; V gene: TRBV9; J gene: TRBJ2-1; clone size: .; CDR3 protein: CASTLGASGSQGEQFF; CDR3 DNA: TGTGCCAGCACCCTGGGTGCTAGCGGGAGTCAGGGTGAGCAGTTCTTC
D gene: TRBD2; CDR3 length: 16; V gene: TRBV9; J gene: TRBJ2-7; clone size: .; CDR3 protein: CASSVGRLAGTYEQYF; CDR3 DNA: TGTGCCAGCAGCGTAGGTCGACTAGCGGGGACGTACGAGCAGTACTTC
D gene: .; CDR3 length: 16; V gene: TRBV4-3; J gene: TRBJ2-2; clone size: .; CDR3 protein: CASSQGRGGRPGELFF; CDR3 DNA: TGCGCCAGCAGCCAAGGGAGGGGGGGCCGTCCCGGGGAGCTGTTTTTT
D gene: .; CDR3 length: 14; V gene: TRBV11-1; J gene: TRBJ2-7; clone size: .; CDR3 protein: CASSKIQVTYEQYF; CDR3 DNA: TGTGCCAGCAGCAAAATACAGGTAACCTACGAGCAGTACTTC
D gene: TRBD2; CDR3 length: 15; V gene: TRBV5-4; J gene: TRBJ2-1; clone size: once; CDR3 protein: CASNLGLGSYSEQFF; CDR3 DNA: TGTGCCAGCAACCTGGGACTAGGGAGTTATAGTGAGCAGTTCTTC
D gene: .; CDR3 length: 11; V gene: TRBV11-2; J gene: TRBJ2-7; clone size: .; CDR3 protein: CASSALGGQYF; CDR3 DNA: TGTGCCAGCAGCGCCCTGGGAGGGCAGTACTTC
D gene: TRBD1; CDR3 length: 15; V gene: TRBV30; J gene: TRBJ1-2; clone size: .; CDR3 protein: CAWSRLARGYYGYTF; CDR3 DNA: TGTGCCTGGTCCCGGTTGGCCAGGGGGTACTATGGCTACACCTTC
D gene: .; CDR3 length: 12; V gene: TRBV19; J gene: TRBJ2-1; clone size: .; CDR3 protein: CASSHPGGGQFF; CDR3 DNA: TGTGCCAGTAGCCACCCCGGGGGTGGGCAGTTCTTC
D gene: TRBD2; CDR3 length: 19; V gene: TRBV7-2; J gene: TRBJ2-1; clone size: .; CDR3 protein: CASSLISAGELASYNEQFF; CDR3 DNA: TGTGCCAGCAGCTTAATATCGGCGGGGGAGCTCGCTTCCTACAATGAGCAGTTCTTC
D gene: .; CDR3 length: 14; V gene: TRBV10-3; J gene: TRBJ2-2; clone size: .; CDR3 protein: CAISEKGLTGELFF; CDR3 DNA: TGTGCCATCAGTGAGAAGGGACTGACCGGGGAGCTGTTTTTT
D gene: .; CDR3 length: 13; V gene: TRBV5-1; J gene: TRBJ1-1; clone size: .; CDR3 protein: CASSLGRNAEAFF; CDR3 DNA: TGCGCCAGCAGCTTGGGGCGGAACGCTGAAGCTTTCTTT
D gene: TRBD1; CDR3 length: 14; V gene: TRBV28; J gene: TRBJ2-2; clone size: once; CDR3 protein: CASSGTGLTGELFF; CDR3 DNA: TGTGCCAGCTCCGGGACAGGGCTGACCGGGGAGCTGTTTTTT
D gene: .; CDR3 length: 12; V gene: TRBV6-5; J gene: TRBJ1-2; clone size: .; CDR3 protein: CASRYRQGGYTF; CDR3 DNA: TGTGCCAGCAGATATCGGCAGGGTGGCTACACCTTC
D gene: .; CDR3 length: 13; V gene: TRBV2; J gene: TRBJ2-1; clone size: .; CDR3 protein: CASKLDEGLSQFF; CDR3 DNA: TGTGCCAGCAAGCTCGACGAGGGATTATCGCAGTTCTTC
D gene: .; CDR3 length: 14; V gene: TRBV6-4; J gene: TRBJ2-7; clone size: .; CDR3 protein: CASSERRPSYEQYF; CDR3 DNA: TGTGCCAGCAGTGAACGCAGGCCCTCCTACGAGCAGTACTTC
D gene: TRBD1; CDR3 length: 15; V gene: TRBV6-5; J gene: TRBJ2-2; clone size: .; CDR3 protein: CASSRGQGRTGELFF; CDR3 DNA: TGTGCCAGCAGTCGAGGACAGGGTCGGACCGGGGAGCTGTTTTTT
D gene: TRBD2; CDR3 length: 17; V gene: TRBV9; J gene: TRBJ2-2; clone size: once; CDR3 protein: CASSSPLTGGRTGELFF; CDR3 DNA: TGTGCCAGCAGCTCCCCTCTGACGGGAGGGCGGACCGGGGAGCTGTTTTTT
D gene: .; CDR3 length: 12; V gene: TRBV1; J gene: TRBJ2-7; clone size: .; CDR3 protein: CTSSQDLRDQYF; CDR3 DNA: TGCACCAGCAGCCAAGATCTCCGGGATCAGTACTTC
D gene: .; CDR3 length: 15; V gene: TRBV10-2; J gene: TRBJ2-5; clone size: .; CDR3 protein: CASSVSLETQETQYF; CDR3 DNA: TGCGCCAGCAGTGTTTCCCTAGAAACACAAGAGACCCAGTACTTC
D gene: TRBD2; CDR3 length: 15; V gene: TRBV19; J gene: TRBJ2-1; clone size: .; CDR3 protein: CASSTLAGGANEQFF; CDR3 DNA: TGTGCCAGTAGTACCCTGGCGGGGGGGGCAAATGAGCAGTTCTTC
D gene: TRBD1; CDR3 length: 17; V gene: TRBV7-6; J gene: TRBJ2-1; clone size: .; CDR3 protein: CASSLVGQGVSYNEQFF; CDR3 DNA: TGTGCCAGCAGCTTAGTGGGACAGGGTGTCTCCTACAATGAGCAGTTCTTC
D gene: .; CDR3 length: 12; V gene: TRBV30; J gene: TRBJ2-7; clone size: .; CDR3 protein: CAWRGPSYEQYF; CDR3 DNA: TGTGCCTGGAGGGGGCCCTCCTACGAGCAGTACTTC
D gene: TRBD1; CDR3 length: 15; V gene: TRBV6-5; J gene: TRBJ2-7; clone size: .; CDR3 protein: CASSWTGDRAYEQYF; CDR3 DNA: TGTGCCAGCAGTTGGACAGGGGACAGGGCCTACGAGCAGTACTTC
D gene: TRBD1; CDR3 length: 13; V gene: TRBV6-5; J gene: TRBJ1-4; clone size: few; CDR3 protein: CASRQGANEKLFF; CDR3 DNA: TGTGCCAGCAGACAGGGGGCAAATGAAAAACTGTTTTTT
D gene: .; CDR3 length: 14; V gene: TRBV29-1; J gene: TRBJ1-2; clone size: few; CDR3 protein: CSVDLQEGSNGYTF; CDR3 DNA: TGCAGCGTTGATCTCCAGGAAGGGAGCAATGGCTACACCTTC
D gene: TRBD2; CDR3 length: 14; V gene: TRBV29-1; J gene: TRBJ2-1; clone size: once; CDR3 protein: CSAALLAGTNEQFF; CDR3 DNA: TGCAGCGCTGCGTTGCTAGCGGGGACCAATGAGCAGTTCTTC
D gene: TRBD1; CDR3 length: 14; V gene: TRBV5-1; J gene: TRBJ1-1; clone size: once; CDR3 protein: CASSQGGANTEAFF; CDR3 DNA: TGCGCCAGCAGCCAAGGGGGCGCGAACACTGAAGCTTTCTTT
D gene: TRBD2; CDR3 length: 15; V gene: TRBV6-1; J gene: TRBJ2-1; clone size: once; CDR3 protein: CASRLAGGPSNEQFF; CDR3 DNA: TGTGCCAGCAGGCTAGCGGGAGGGCCTTCAAATGAGCAGTTCTTC
D gene: TRBD1; CDR3 length: 15; V gene: TRBV28; J gene: TRBJ1-1; clone size: .; CDR3 protein: CASSSVTGSDTEAFF; CDR3 DNA: TGTGCCAGCAGTTCCGTGACAGGGAGTGACACTGAAGCTTTCTTT
D gene: TRBD1; CDR3 length: 15; V gene: TRBV5-4; J gene: TRBJ2-1; clone size: .; CDR3 protein: CASSLTRGQGDEQFF; CDR3 DNA: TGTGCCAGCAGCTTGACGAGGGGGCAAGGGGATGAGCAGTTCTTC
D gene: .; CDR3 length: 15; V gene: TRBV9; J gene: TRBJ2-2; clone size: .; CDR3 protein: CASSVDGMAAGELFF; CDR3 DNA: TGTGCCAGCAGCGTAGACGGGATGGCAGCCGGGGAGCTGTTTTTT
D gene: TRBD1; CDR3 length: 13; V gene: TRBV29-1; J gene: TRBJ1-2; clone size: .; CDR3 protein: CSGGQGGLYGYTF; CDR3 DNA: TGCAGCGGAGGACAGGGGGGCCTTTACGGCTACACCTTC
D gene: TRBD1; CDR3 length: 18; V gene: TRBV11-2; J gene: TRBJ1-3; clone size: .; CDR3 protein: CASSLGRGWDRTLATIYF; CDR3 DNA: TGTGCCAGCAGCTTAGGGAGGGGCTGGGACAGGACTCTTGCCACCATATATTTT